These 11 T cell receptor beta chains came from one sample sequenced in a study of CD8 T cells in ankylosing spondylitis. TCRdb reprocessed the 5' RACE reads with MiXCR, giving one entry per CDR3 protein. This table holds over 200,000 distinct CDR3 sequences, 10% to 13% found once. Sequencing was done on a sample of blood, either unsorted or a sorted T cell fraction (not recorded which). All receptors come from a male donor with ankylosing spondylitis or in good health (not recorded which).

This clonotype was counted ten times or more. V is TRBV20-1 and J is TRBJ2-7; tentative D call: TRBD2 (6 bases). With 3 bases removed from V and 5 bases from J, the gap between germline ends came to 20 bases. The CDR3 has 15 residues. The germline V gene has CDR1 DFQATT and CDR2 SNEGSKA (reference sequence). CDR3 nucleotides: TGCAGTGCTAGGGCTCCGCTAGCGACGTCCCACGAGCAGTACTTC. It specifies CSARAPLATSHEQYF.

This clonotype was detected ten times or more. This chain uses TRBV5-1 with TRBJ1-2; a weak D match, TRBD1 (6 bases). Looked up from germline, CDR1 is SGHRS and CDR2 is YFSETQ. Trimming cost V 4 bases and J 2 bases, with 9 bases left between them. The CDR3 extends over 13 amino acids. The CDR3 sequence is CASSAGQNYGYTF. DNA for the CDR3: TGCGCCAGCAGCGCCGGACAGAACTATGGCTACACCTTC.

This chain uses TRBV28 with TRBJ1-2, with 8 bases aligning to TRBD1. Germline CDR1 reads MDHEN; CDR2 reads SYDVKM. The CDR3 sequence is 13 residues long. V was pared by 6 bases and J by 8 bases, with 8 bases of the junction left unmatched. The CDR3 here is CASRTQGARGYTF. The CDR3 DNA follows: TGTGCCAGCAGGACCCAGGGGGCCCGGGGCTACACCTTC.

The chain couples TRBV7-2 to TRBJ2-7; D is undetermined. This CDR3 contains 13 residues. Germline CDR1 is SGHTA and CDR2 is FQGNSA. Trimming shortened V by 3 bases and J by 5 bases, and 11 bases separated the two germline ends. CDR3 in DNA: TGTGCCAGCAGCTTCAGGTCACGCCACGAGCAGTACTTC. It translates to CASSFRSRHEQYF.

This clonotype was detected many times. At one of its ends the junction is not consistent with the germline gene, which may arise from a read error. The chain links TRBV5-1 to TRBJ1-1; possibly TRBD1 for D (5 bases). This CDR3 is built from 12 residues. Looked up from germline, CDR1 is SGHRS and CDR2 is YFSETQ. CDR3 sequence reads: CASSLDGAWSQF. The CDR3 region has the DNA TGCGCCAGCAGCTTGGACGGGGCTTGGTCGCAATTT.

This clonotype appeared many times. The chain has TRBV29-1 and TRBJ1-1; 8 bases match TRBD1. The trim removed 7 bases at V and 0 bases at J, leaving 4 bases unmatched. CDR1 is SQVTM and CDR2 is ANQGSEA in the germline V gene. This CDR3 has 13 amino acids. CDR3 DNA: TGCAGCGGGACAGGGAGTATGAACACTGAAGCTTTCTTT. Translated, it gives CSGTGSMNTEAFF.

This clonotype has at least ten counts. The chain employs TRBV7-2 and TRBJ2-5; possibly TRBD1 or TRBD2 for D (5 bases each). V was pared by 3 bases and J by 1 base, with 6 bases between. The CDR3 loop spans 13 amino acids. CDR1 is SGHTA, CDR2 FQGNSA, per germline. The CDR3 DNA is TGTGCCAGCAGCTTGGGGGTCCAAGAGACCCAGTACTTC. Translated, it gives CASSLGVQETQYF.

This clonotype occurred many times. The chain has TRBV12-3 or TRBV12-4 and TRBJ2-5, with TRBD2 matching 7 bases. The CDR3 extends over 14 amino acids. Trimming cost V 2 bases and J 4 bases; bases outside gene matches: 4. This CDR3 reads CASSLSPGGETQYF. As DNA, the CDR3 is TGTGCCAGCAGTTTAAGTCCGGGAGGAGAGACCCAGTACTTC.

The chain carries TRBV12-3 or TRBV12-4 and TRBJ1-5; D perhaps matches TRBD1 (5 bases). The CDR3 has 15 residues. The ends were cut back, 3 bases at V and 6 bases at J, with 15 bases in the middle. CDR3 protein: CASSLGGGRFQPQHF. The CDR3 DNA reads TGTGCCAGCAGTTTGGGGGGGGGAAGGTTTCAGCCCCAGCATTTT.

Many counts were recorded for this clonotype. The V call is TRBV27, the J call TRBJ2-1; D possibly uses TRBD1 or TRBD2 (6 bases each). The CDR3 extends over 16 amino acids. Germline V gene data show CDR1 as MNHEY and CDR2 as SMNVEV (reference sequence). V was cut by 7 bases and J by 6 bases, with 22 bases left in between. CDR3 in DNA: TGTGCCAGCACCCCCATTGGCCGGGGGCGTCTCAATGAGCAGTTCTTC. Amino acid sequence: CASTPIGRGRLNEQFF.

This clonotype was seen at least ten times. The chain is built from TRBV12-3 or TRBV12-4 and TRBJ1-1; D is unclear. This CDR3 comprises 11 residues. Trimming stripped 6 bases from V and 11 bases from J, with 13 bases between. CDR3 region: CASRSPAGAFF. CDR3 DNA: TGTGCCAGCAGGAGCCCGGCGGGGGCTTTCTTT.